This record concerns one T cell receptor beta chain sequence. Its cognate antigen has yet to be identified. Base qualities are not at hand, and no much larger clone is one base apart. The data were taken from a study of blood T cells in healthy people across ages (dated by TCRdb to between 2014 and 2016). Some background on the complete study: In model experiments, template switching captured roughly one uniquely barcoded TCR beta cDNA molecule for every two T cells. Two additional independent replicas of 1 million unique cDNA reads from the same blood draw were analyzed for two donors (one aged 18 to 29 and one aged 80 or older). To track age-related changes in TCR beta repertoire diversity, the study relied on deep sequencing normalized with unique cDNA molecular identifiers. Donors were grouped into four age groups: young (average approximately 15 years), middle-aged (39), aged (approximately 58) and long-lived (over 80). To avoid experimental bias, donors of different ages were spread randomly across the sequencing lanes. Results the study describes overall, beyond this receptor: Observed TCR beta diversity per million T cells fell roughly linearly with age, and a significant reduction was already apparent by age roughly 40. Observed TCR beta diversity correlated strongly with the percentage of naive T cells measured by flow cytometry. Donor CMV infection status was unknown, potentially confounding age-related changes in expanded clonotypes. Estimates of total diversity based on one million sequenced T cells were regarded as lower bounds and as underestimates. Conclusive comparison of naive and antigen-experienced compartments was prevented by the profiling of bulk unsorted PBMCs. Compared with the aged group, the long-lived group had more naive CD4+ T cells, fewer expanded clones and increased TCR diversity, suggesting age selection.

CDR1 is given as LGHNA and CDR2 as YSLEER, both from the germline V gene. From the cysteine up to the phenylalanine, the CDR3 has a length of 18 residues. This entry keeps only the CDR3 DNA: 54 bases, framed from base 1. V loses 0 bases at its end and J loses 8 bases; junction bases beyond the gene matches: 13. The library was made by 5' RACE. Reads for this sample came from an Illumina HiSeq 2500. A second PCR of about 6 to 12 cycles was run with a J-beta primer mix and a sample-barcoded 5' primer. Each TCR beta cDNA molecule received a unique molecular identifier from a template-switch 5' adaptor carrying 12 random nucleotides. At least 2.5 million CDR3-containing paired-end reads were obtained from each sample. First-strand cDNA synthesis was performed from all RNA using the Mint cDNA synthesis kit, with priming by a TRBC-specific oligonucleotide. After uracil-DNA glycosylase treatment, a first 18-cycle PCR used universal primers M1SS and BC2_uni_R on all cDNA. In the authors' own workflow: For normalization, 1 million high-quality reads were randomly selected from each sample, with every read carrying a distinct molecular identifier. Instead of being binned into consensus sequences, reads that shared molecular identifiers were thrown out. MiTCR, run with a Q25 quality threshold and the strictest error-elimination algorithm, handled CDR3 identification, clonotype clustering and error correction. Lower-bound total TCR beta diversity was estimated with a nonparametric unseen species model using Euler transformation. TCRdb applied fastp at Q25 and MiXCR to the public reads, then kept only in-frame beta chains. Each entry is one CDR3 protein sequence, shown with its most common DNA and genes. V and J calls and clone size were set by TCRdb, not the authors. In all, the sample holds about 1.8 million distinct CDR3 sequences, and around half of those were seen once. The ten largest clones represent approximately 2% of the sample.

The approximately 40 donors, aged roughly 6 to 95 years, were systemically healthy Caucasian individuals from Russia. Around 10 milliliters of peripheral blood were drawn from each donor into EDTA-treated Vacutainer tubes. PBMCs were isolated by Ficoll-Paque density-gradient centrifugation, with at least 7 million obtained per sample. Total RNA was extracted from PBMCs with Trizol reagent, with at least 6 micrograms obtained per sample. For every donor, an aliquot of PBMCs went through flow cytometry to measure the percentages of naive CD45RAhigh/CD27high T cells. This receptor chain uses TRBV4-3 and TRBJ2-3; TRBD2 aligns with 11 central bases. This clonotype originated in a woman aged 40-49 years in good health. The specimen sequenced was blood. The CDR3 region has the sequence CASSQEPYSGGGGGTQYF. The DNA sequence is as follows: TGCGCCAGCAGCCAAGAACCCTATAGCGGGGGGGGAGGGGGTACGCAGTATTTT.